What follows are 19 T cell receptor beta chains derived from one specimen sequenced in a study of blood T cell repertoires in COVID-19. Here immunoSEQ multiplex PCR was the method, and the copy in TCRdb shows in-frame clones only, minus some. The repertoire holds hundreds of thousands of clones, with about four fifths as singletons. The sequencing input was peripheral blood. These TCRs come from a woman aged 80 or over with acute or convalescent COVID-19.

This sequence joins TRBV3-1 (or the pseudogene TRBV3-2) and TRBJ1-5; possibly TRBD1 for D (6 bases). This CDR3 is 15 amino acids long. V dropped 0 bases and J dropped 4 bases, with 10 bases sitting between them. CDR1 is LGHDT and CDR2 is YNNKEL in the germline V gene (reference sequence). The CDR3, as DNA: TGTGCCAGCAGCCAAGACACAGGGTATAATCAGCCCCAGCATTTT. This codes for CASSQDTGYNQPQHF.

The chain carries TRBV3-1 (or the pseudogene TRBV3-2) and TRBJ1-3; TRBD1 matches at 9 bases. Germline CDR1 LGHDT, CDR2 YNNKEL (reference sequence). The CDR3 is made up of 16 amino acids. Trimming removed 9 bases from V and 0 bases from J; junction bases left unmatched: 9. The CDR3 region has the DNA TGTGCCAGTGGGACAGGGCCTTCTTTCTCTGGAAACACCATATATTTT. Its translation: CASGTGPSFSGNTIYF.

This rearrangement joins TRBV6-6 to TRBJ2-3, with TRBD2 matching 13 bases. CDR3 length: 17 amino acids. The V gene end was trimmed by 5 bases and the J gene end by 0 bases; junction bases not matched to a gene: 5. Germline V lookup: CDR1 MNHNY, CDR2 SVGAGI (reference sequence). The CDR3 DNA follows: TGTGCCAGCAGTCGACTAGCGGGGGGAAAAAGCACAGATACGCAGTATTTT. This encodes CASSRLAGGKSTDTQYF.

The chain is built from TRBV5-4 and TRBJ1-6; 8 bases are shared with TRBD1. The CDR3 totals 16 residues. V was pared by 2 bases and J by 8 bases, with 9 bases of the junction left unmatched. The germline CDR1 and CDR2 sequences are SGHNT and YYREEE (reference sequence). The CDR3 region has the DNA TGTGCCAGCAGCTTTTCTCAGGGGGCGGGTGATTCACCCCTCCACTTT. Translation: CASSFSQGAGDSPLHF.

This chain links TRBV28 with TRBJ2-3; D possibly corresponds to TRBD2 (5 bases). Germline CDR1 is MDHEN and CDR2 is SYDVKM. The CDR3 sequence is 14 residues long. In DNA, the CDR3 is TGTGCTGCACTAGGCCCGTCCCTTATGGATACGCAGTATTTT. Protein: CAALGPSLMDTQYF.

The gene calls are TRBV7-2 and TRBJ1-2, with TRBD1 matching over 12 bases. V gave up 3 bases and J gave up 4 bases; unmatched junction bases: 3. Germline CDR1 and CDR2: SGHTA and FQGNSA. This CDR3 has 15 residues. CDR3 in DNA: TGTGCCAGCAGCTTGGGGACAGGGGGCTCCTATGGCTACACCTTC. Protein: CASSLGTGGSYGYTF.

The V call is TRBV18, the J call TRBJ1-2; TRBD1 aligns across 7 bases. CDR3 length: 13 residues. Germline lookup yields CDR1 KGHSH and CDR2 LQKENI. J gave up 4 bases and V 5 bases, and 4 bases lay outside the gene matches. CDR3 sequence (DNA): TGTGCCAGCTCAACGACAGGGCCCTATGGCTACACCTTC. It encodes CASSTTGPYGYTF.

CDR3 in amino acids: CASSESVAGNTIYF. CDR3 nucleotides: TGTGCCAGCAGTGAATCCGTCGCTGGAAACACCATATATTTT. The V and J genes are TRBV2 and TRBJ1-3; D gene uncertain. Looked up from germline, CDR1 is SNHLY and CDR2 is FYNNEI. Trimming cost V 2 bases and J 2 bases, with 7 bases left between them. The CDR3 consists of 14 residues.

V and J are TRBV5-1 and TRBJ2-2; 8 bases line up with TRBD1. The CDR3 has 17 residues. V lost 4 bases, J lost 4 bases, and 12 bases stayed unmatched. Germline V gene data show CDR1 as SGHRS and CDR2 as YFSETQ. The CDR3 nucleotides read TGCGCCAGCAGCCCGACCCCAGGGGGCGCGGGCACCGGGGAGCTGTTTTTT. Amino acid sequence: CASSPTPGGAGTGELFF.

This CDR3 reads CASTFGQAPYEQYF. DNA for the CDR3: TGTGCCAGCACCTTCGGACAGGCCCCCTACGAGCAGTACTTC. The chain combines TRBV28 with TRBJ2-7, with TRBD1 matching over 7 bases. V gave up 7 bases and J gave up 2 bases; unmatched junction bases: 8. From germline, CDR1 is MDHEN and CDR2 SYDVKM. This CDR3 is 14 amino acids long.

CDR3 loop: CASIPRSRNTIYF. The CDR3 region has the DNA TGTGCCAGTATCCCACGGTCCCGAAACACCATATATTTT. The chain has TRBV19 and TRBJ1-3; D ambiguous. Germline values: CDR1 LNHDA, CDR2 SQIVND (reference sequence). The V and J ends lost 7 bases and 5 bases respectively, with 12 bases between them. This CDR3 is built from 13 residues.

The J gene is TRBJ1-5, the V gene TRBV19; 8 bases are shared with TRBD1. Germline V gene lookup returns CDR1 LNHDA and CDR2 SQIVND (reference sequence). The CDR3 runs to 17 residues. Germline trimming cut 7 bases from V and 0 bases from J; bases unmatched to any gene: 11. Written as DNA, the CDR3 is TGTGCCAGTACCTCACGGACAGGGCCTTATAGCAATCAGCCCCAGCATTTT. As protein: CASTSRTGPYSNQPQHF.

V usage is TRBV28 and J usage is TRBJ1-1, with D perhaps matching TRBD1 (6 bases). Trimming took 4 bases from V and 5 from J, leaving 20 bases between them. The CDR3 totals 16 residues. Germline V gene sequence: CDR1 MDHEN, CDR2 SYDVKM. As DNA, the CDR3 is TGTGCCAGCAGTTCCCCTGGGGGCCGTGTCGGGACTGAAGCTTTCTTT. It translates to CASSSPGGRVGTEAFF.

The rearrangement uses TRBV19 and TRBJ1-1, with TRBD1 identical over 7 bases. Looked up from germline, CDR1 is LNHDA and CDR2 is SQIVND (reference sequence). The CDR3 covers 17 residues. The V gene end was trimmed by 3 bases and the J gene end by 4 bases; junction bases not matched to a gene: 14. CDR3: CASSIPTWRGQGTEAFF. For the CDR3, the DNA is TGTGCCAGTAGTATCCCCACTTGGAGGGGGCAAGGCACTGAAGCTTTCTTT. The full variable domain, rest sourced from reference TRBV19 and TRBJ1-1, is DGGITQSPKYLFRKEGQNVTLSCEQNLNHDAMYWYRQDPGQGLRLIYYSQIVNDFQKGDIAEGYSVSREKKESFPLTVTSAQKNPTAFYLCASSIPTWRGQGTEAFFGQGTRLTVV.

The rearrangement uses TRBV18 and TRBJ2-4; 11 bases map to TRBD2. This CDR3 spans 19 amino acids. V lost 3 bases and J lost 0; bases outside the gene matches: 10. The V gene's germline CDR1 is KGHSH and CDR2 LQKENI. The CDR3 nucleotides read TGTGCCAGCTCACCCCTACTAGCGGGGGCCTCGGAAGCCAAAAACATTCAGTACTTC. Translated: CASSPLLAGASEAKNIQYF.

The rearrangement links TRBV28 to TRBJ1-6; 8 nucleotides match TRBD1. The J segment lost 10 bases and the V segment lost 5 bases, leaving 4 bases of the junction unmatched. CDR3 size: 13 residues. Per germline, CDR1 MDHEN and CDR2 SYDVKM. The CDR3: CASSTTGVSPLHF. CDR3 nucleotides: TGTGCCAGCAGTACGACAGGGGTCTCACCCCTCCACTTT.

The rearrangement joins TRBV11-2 to TRBJ1-1; possibly TRBD1 for D (5 bases). Germline V gene lookup returns CDR1 SGHAT and CDR2 FQNNGV. The CDR3 runs to 17 residues. V lost 2 bases, J lost 2 bases, and 18 bases lay in between. The CDR3 region is CASSLIPIRGRNTEAFF. CDR3 sequence (DNA): TGTGCCAGCAGCTTAATTCCCATTAGGGGCCGTAACACTGAAGCTTTCTTT.

The genes are TRBV5-1 and TRBJ2-5; maybe TRBD2 (6 bases). CDR3 size: 15 residues. Germline lookup yields CDR1 SGHRS and CDR2 YFSETQ. V shed 0 bases and J shed 3 bases, with 12 bases lying between them. The CDR3 sequence: CASSLDGTYEETQYF. CDR3 sequence (DNA): TGCGCCAGCAGCTTGGACGGGACTTACGAAGAGACCCAGTACTTC.

The chain uses TRBV28 and TRBJ1-1; D is perhaps TRBD1 (6 bases). Germline CDR1 is MDHEN and CDR2 is SYDVKM. V was pared by 5 bases and J by 4 bases, with 20 bases between. The CDR3 runs 16 residues. CDR3 amino acids: CASSPWGNREGTEAFF. The CDR3, as DNA: TGTGCCAGCAGTCCCTGGGGTAACAGGGAGGGCACTGAAGCTTTCTTT.